The 2 T cell receptor beta chains below come from one sample, sequenced in a study of blood T cell repertoires in COVID-19. Generated by immunoSEQ multiplex PCR, the TCRdb table keeps only in-frame clones and is missing some. The data show fewer than 400,000 clones, with around 86% seen just once and about 4% held by the top ten. The sequencing input was PBMCs or T cells enriched from blood (not recorded which). Receptors originate from a man aged 25 to 40 who had recovered from COVID-19.

The gene calls are TRBV6-5 and TRBJ1-3; 7 nucleotides line up with TRBD1. The V gene end was trimmed by 0 bases and the J gene end by 0 bases; junction bases not matched to a gene: 2. Germline CDR1 reads MNHEY; CDR2 reads SVGAGI. The CDR3 is 16 amino acids. The CDR3 DNA reads TGTGCCAGCAGTTACTCGACAGGGAGCTCTGGAAACACCATATATTTT. It is translated as CASSYSTGSSGNTIYF.

The chain recombines TRBV6-1 with TRBJ1-1; TRBD1 matches 10 bases. The CDR3 covers 17 residues. Germline trimming cut 3 bases from V and 0 bases from J; bases unmatched to any gene: 7. The germline CDR1 and CDR2 sequences are MNHNS and SASEGT. For the CDR3, the DNA is TGTGCCAGCAGTGATCCCTTGACAGGGGGCCTGAACACTGAAGCTTTCTTT. It yields the protein CASSDPLTGGLNTEAFF.